The rows below give T cell receptor beta chains drawn from one sample of a study of shared clonotypes between healthy human individuals. Method: immunoSEQ multiplex PCR; TCRdb's copy keeps in-frame clones and lacks some. The sample holds some 630,000 clones; about 96% are singletons and the top ten take 0.11%. The sequencing input was naive CD8+ T cells sorted from blood. The source of these receptors is a woman aged 25 to 39 in good health. Both conserved end residues are part of each CDR3. The D gene is left open where the match is weak. A row's size may be missing; if present it is once, few, many or a size class.

TRBV9	12	TRBJ1-2	-	-	TGTGCCAGCAGCGTGGGCTCCTATGGCTACACCTTC	CASSVGSYGYTF
TRBV2	16	TRBJ2-7	-	-	TGTGCCAGCAGTGAATACCGGGACTTTATAGGGGGTGGGCAGTACTTC	CASSEYRDFIGGGQYF
TRBV9	16	TRBJ2-3	TRBD2	-	TGTGCCAGCAGCCCACCGGGACTAGCGAGTACAGATACGCAGTATTTT	CASSPPGLASTDTQYF
TRBV5-1	14	TRBJ2-5	TRBD1	-	TGCGCCAGCAGCAAGACAGGGGGCGCAGAGACCCAGTACTTC	CASSKTGGAETQYF
TRBV14	16	TRBJ2-7	-	-	TGTGCCAGCAGCCAGATTGACAGCCTCAGCTCCTACGAGCAGTACTTC	CASSQIDSLSSYEQYF
TRBV6-5	13	TRBJ1-1	-	once	TGTGCCAGCAAGTCCGGGGGGAGGACTGAAGCTTTCTTT	CASKSGGRTEAFF
TRBV7-9	15	TRBJ1-5	-	-	TGTGCCAGCAGCGCTGGAGAGGGGAGCAATCAGCCCCAGCATTTT	CASSAGEGSNQPQHF
TRBV27	13	TRBJ1-4	-	once	TGTGCCAGCAGTTATGACAGAGGAGAAAAACTGTTTTTT	CASSYDRGEKLFF
TRBV7-6	14	TRBJ1-1	-	-	TGTGCCAGCAGCTTAGGTCACGAGGGCACTGAAGCTTTCTTT	CASSLGHEGTEAFF
TRBV6-1	16	TRBJ2-3	-	-	TGTGCCAGCAGTGACTGGGCTAGCGAAGCCACAGATACGCAGTATTTT	CASSDWASEATDTQYF
TRBV29-1	15	TRBJ1-3	-	-	TGCAGCGTTGATATCGGTCCGAGCTCTGGAAACACCATATATTTT	CSVDIGPSSGNTIYF
TRBV25-1	14	TRBJ1-4	-	once	TGTGCCAGCAGTGAATGGCCGGCTAATGAAAAACTGTTTTTT	CASSEWPANEKLFF
TRBV6-5	16	TRBJ1-2	-	-	TGTGCCAGCAGTTCCCCGCGGGATACCTATGGGTATGGCTACACCTTC	CASSSPRDTYGYGYTF
TRBV11-3	16	TRBJ2-1	-	-	TGTGCCAGCAGCTTAGACGGCGCGAGCTCCTACAATGAGCAGTTCTTC	CASSLDGASSYNEQFF
TRBV6-1	14	TRBJ2-7	-	-	TGTGCCAGCAGTGAATCTGCGAGCTCCTACGAGCAGTACTTC	CASSESASSYEQYF
TRBV21-1	15	TRBJ1-5	-	once	TGTGCCAGCAGCAAATTAGGAGGCCTCAATCAGCCCCAGCATTTT	CASSKLGGLNQPQHF
TRBV7-9	12	TRBJ2-7	-	-	TGTGCCAGCAGCGGATCTAGAGCCGAGCAGTACTTC	CASSGSRAEQYF
TRBV27	14	TRBJ1-1	-	-	TGTGCCAGCAGGTACGCCCTAGCATACACTGAAGCTTTCTTT	CASRYALAYTEAFF
TRBV30	15	TRBJ2-7	-	-	TGTGCCTGGAGTTCCTCGACAGGGAGGGAGAACGAGCAGTACTTC	CAWSSSTGRENEQYF
TRBV5-8	12	TRBJ2-1	-	-	TGTGCCAGCAGTTCCACCCCTAATGAGCAGTTCTTC	CASSSTPNEQFF
TRBV6-1	15	TRBJ2-7	-	-	TGTGCCAGCAGTGTTCAAGCGTTTAGCTCCTACGAGCAGTACTTC	CASSVQAFSSYEQYF
TRBV28	16	TRBJ2-3	TRBD2	-	TGTGCCAGCAGTTTACTAGCGGGACTGTCCACAGATACGCAGTATTTT	CASSLLAGLSTDTQYF
TRBV28	13	TRBJ2-6	-	-	TGTGCCAGCAGTCAGGGGGGGGCCAACGTCCTGACTTTC	CASSQGGANVLTF
TRBV5-1	14	TRBJ1-2	TRBD1	-	TGCGCCAGCAGCTTGAGAACAGGGGGAGAGGGCTACACCTTC	CASSLRTGGEGYTF
TRBV4-1	13	TRBJ1-2	-	-	TGCGCCAGCAGCCAAGGAATTTTCGATGGCTACACCTTC	CASSQGIFDGYTF
TRBV28	17	TRBJ2-2	-	-	TGTGCCAGCAGTCCCCCCCATTGGGGGTTAGACACCGGGGAGCTGTTTTTT	CASSPPHWGLDTGELFF
TRBV28	13	TRBJ1-2	-	-	TGTGCCAGCAGTCGAGGGGGGTTTATTGGCTACACCTTC	CASSRGGFIGYTF
TRBV6-5	13	TRBJ2-7	TRBD1	-	TGTGCCAGCAGTGGGACAGGATCCTACGAGCAGTACTTC	CASSGTGSYEQYF
TRBV15	15	TRBJ1-1	TRBD1	-	TGTGCCACCAGCAGAGATGAGGACAGGGACACTGAAGCTTTCTTT	CATSRDEDRDTEAFF
TRBV11-2	13	TRBJ2-1	TRBD2	-	TGTGCCAGCAGCGCCGAACCGGGACTAGCGGAGTTCTTC	CASSAEPGLAEFF
TRBV10-3	16	TRBJ2-7	-	-	TGTGCCATCTCGACGGAAGGTCAGGGGAACTCCTACGAGCAGTACTTC	CAISTEGQGNSYEQYF
TRBV25-1	13	TRBJ2-2	-	-	TGTGCCAGCAGTGACATGTCGCCCGGGGAGCTGTTTTTT	CASSDMSPGELFF
TRBV7-6	16	TRBJ2-1	-	-	TGTGCCAGCAGCCCCCTAAGCGCGGGCTCCTACAATGAGCAGTTCTTC	CASSPLSAGSYNEQFF
TRBV29-1	11	TRBJ2-5	-	-	TGCAGCGTTGAGGGACGGGACCCAGGAAACTTC	CSVEGRDPGNF
TRBV5-4	13	TRBJ2-7	-	-	TGTGCCAGCCGATCTCGGGGGAGCGACGAGCAGTACTTC	CASRSRGSDEQYF
TRBV6-5	13	TRBJ1-2	TRBD1	-	TGTGCCAGCAGTCTGACAGGGACCTATGGCTACACCTTC	CASSLTGTYGYTF
TRBV19	15	TRBJ2-5	-	-	TGTGCCAGTAGTATAGATCGGGAAGGGAAAGAGACCCAGTACTTC	CASSIDREGKETQYF
TRBV5-6	13	TRBJ1-1	TRBD1	-	TGTGCCAGCAGCCCCGGACAGGCCCTGGGAGCTTTCTTT	CASSPGQALGAFF
TRBV6-1	14	TRBJ2-7	TRBD1	-	TGTGCCAGCAGTGATTTTGGGACAGTCTACGAGCAGTACTTC	CASSDFGTVYEQYF
TRBV7-2	15	TRBJ1-1	-	-	TGTGCCAGCAGCTGGGGGAACGGGAGGTGGACTGAAGCTTTCTTT	CASSWGNGRWTEAFF
TRBV6-4	12	TRBJ2-1	-	-	TGTGCCAGCAACGGAGGGTTCAATGAGCAGTTCTTC	CASNGGFNEQFF
TRBV28	18	TRBJ2-2	-	-	TGTGCCAGCAGGTCCATGGATTTCCGACGACGGGGCGACGGGGAGCTGTTTTTT	CASRSMDFRRRGDGELFF
TRBV2	12	TRBJ1-1	-	-	TGTGCCAGCGGGGGGATGAACACTGAAGCTTTCTTT	CASGGMNTEAFF
TRBV7-8	17	TRBJ2-3	-	-	TGTGCCAGCAGCCCGCTCCTGCTTAGCGAGGACACAGATACGCAGTATTTT	CASSPLLLSEDTDTQYF
TRBV25-1	14	TRBJ2-5	-	-	TGTGCCAGCAGTGAATGGGTTAGCGCGGAGACCCAGTACTTC	CASSEWVSAETQYF
TRBV28	16	TRBJ2-7	TRBD2	-	TGTGCCAGCAGTCCCTTGCCCCGGGAGGCATTCTACGAGCAGTACTTC	CASSPLPREAFYEQYF
TRBV28	15	TRBJ1-3	TRBD1	-	TGTGCCAGCAGTTTACTCAGGGGGTCTGGAAACACCATATATTTT	CASSLLRGSGNTIYF
TRBV2	14	TRBJ2-7	-	-	TGTGCCAGCAGTGTGACCCCCGACTCCTACGAGCAGTACTTC	CASSVTPDSYEQYF